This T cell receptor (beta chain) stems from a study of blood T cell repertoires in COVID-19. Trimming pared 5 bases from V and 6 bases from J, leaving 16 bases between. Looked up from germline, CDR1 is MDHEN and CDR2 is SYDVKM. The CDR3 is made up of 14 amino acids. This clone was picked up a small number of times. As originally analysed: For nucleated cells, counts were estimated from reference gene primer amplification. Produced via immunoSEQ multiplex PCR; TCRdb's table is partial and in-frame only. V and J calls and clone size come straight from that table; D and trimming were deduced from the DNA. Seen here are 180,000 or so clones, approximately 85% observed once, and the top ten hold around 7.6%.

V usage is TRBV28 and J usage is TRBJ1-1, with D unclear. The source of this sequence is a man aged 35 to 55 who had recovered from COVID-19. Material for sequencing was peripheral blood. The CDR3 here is CASSPPVHLAEAFF. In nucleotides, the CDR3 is TGTGCCAGCAGTCCCCCAGTCCACCTCGCTGAAGCTTTCTTT.